The T cell receptor (beta chain) under discussion was sequenced for a study of blood T cell repertoires in COVID-19 (dated by TCRdb to the early 2020s). Study-level background: Collaborator samples came from the United States, Italy and Spain and covered acute and convalescent phases of COVID-19. Subjects who had been exposed to COVID-19, were actively infected with it, or had recovered from it provided the deeply sampled blood TCRbeta repertoires that made up the dataset. The prospective study material was composed of cDNA or gDNA derived from T cells, B-cell-depleted T cells, or PBMCs. Samples were obtained from the ongoing ImmuneRACE study (first 160 participants) and from 1,254 subjects provided by 6 global collaborators. Sample metadata almost always included a de-identified subject ID, COVID-19 status, age in years and sex. The repertoires were released in a freely available public database intended as a resource for research on the immune response to SARS-CoV-2. HLA class I and class II types, where available, came from metadata supplied by the sample provider rather than from assay-based typing.

TCRbeta CDR3 regions were amplified from genomic DNA using the immunoSEQ Assay, a bias-controlled multiplex PCR. Regarding the original processing steps: The number of nucleated cells in each sample was estimated from the amplification of reference gene primers within the assay. Sequence reads were collapsed and filtered to measure the absolute abundance of every unique TCRbeta CDR3 rearrangement. For each sample, productive Simpson clonality was calculated by taking the square root of Simpson's diversity index across productive rearrangements. In its TCRdb copy, this immuneACCESS table keeps in-frame sequences only and misses some clones. Where compared with another copy, unresolved V genes explain less than half of these, and the others have no known cause. V, J and clone size were drawn from that table, and D and trimming were deduced from the DNA. A total of a few hundred thousand clones appear in this sample, approximately 87% of them only once. Roughly 4.6% of the sample rests with the top ten.

Concerning this clone: Its antigen is not yet known. Base qualities are not recorded, but no much larger clone differs from it by a single base.

Samples from volunteer blood donors who had recovered from COVID-19 were contributed by a second Seattle source. Each collaborating institution followed its own protocols to collect whole blood in K2EDTA tubes. For TCRbeta analysis, collaborators shipped samples as frozen whole blood, isolated PBMCs, or DNA extracted from either of those sample types. Results the study describes overall, beyond this receptor: How much clinical and demographic metadata was included differed by source and by participant, and the metadata was provided uncurated.

Per the germline V gene, LGHNA is the CDR1 and YNFKEQ is the CDR2. From the cysteine up to the phenylalanine, the CDR3 has a length of 14 residues. Only the CDR3 DNA is retained, 42 bases long and in frame from the first base. V and J are trimmed by 1 base and 10 bases, and the gene matches miss 5 bases of the junction. The sequencing input was peripheral blood. The sequence is built from TRBV4-2 and TRBJ2-1, with TRBD2 identical over 9 junction bases. The clonotype was recovered from a man aged 55 to 70 who had recovered from COVID-19. CDR3 reads: CASSQGVSGGEQFF. The DNA sequence is as follows: TGTGCCAGCAGCCAAGGGGTTAGCGGGGGCGAGCAGTTCTTC.